This T cell receptor (beta chain) is drawn from a study of shared clonotypes between healthy human individuals. Regarding the study as a whole: The researchers took only blood, and tissue repertoires probably look different.

Germline V gene sequence: CDR1 SGHTA, CDR2 FQGTGA. The CDR3 spans 13 residues. Trimming left V 4 bases short and J 1 base short, with 6 bases between. For this clone: Its specificity is unknown.

Clones were read by immunoSEQ multiplex PCR, and TCRdb kept only the in-frame ones, dropping some. The sample has some 1,400,000 clones; over 95% are singletons. The gene calls are TRBV7-3 and TRBJ2-3; D ambiguous. The receptor comes from a man aged 25-45 years in good health. The material sequenced was naive CD4+ T cells sorted from blood. The subset was: CD45RA+ positively selected. As DNA, the CDR3 is TGTGCCAGCAGCTCCGACCGCACAGATACGCAGTATTTT. This sequence encodes CASSSDRTDTQYF.